This T cell receptor beta chain derives from a study of blood T cells in healthy people across ages. Primed by a sample-barcoded 5' primer and a J-beta primer mix, a second PCR proceeded for 7 to 11 cycles. From the 5' RACE reads, TCRdb called clonotypes with MiXCR, one entry per CDR3 protein. The sample lists approximately 800,000 distinct CDR3 sequences; about 42% were seen once. The germline CDR1 and CDR2 sequences are LGHNA and YNFKEQ. V dropped 4 bases and J dropped 5; count of bases not matched to a gene: 7. This CDR3 is 15 amino acids long. The chain couples TRBV4-2 to TRBJ2-1, with 8 bases fitting TRBD2. Sequencing was done on a sample of blood. The clonotype was recovered from a man older than 75 in good health. Here the CDR3 reads CASSPLAGLHNEQFF. DNA for the CDR3: TGTGCCAGCAGCCCTCTAGCGGGCCTACACAATGAGCAGTTCTTC.